These 11 T cell receptor beta chains originate from one sample sequenced in a study of cytomegalovirus exposure and HLA in healthy donors. 60 Vbeta and 13 Jbeta primers were used in PCR. TCRdb's table, derived via immunoSEQ multiplex PCR, lists solely in-frame clones and lacks some. The sample contains roughly 100,000 clones, around 76% of which appear only once. The sequencing sample was made of PBMCs. These receptors all stem from a woman aged 55 to 70 in good health and CMV-seropositive.

This clone was seen a few times. J is TRBJ1-1 and V is TRBV5-4, with D uncertain. The CDR3 is 14 amino acids. Trimming pared 2 bases from V and 0 bases from J, leaving 8 bases between. Germline loops: CDR1 SGHNT, CDR2 YYREEE (reference sequence). Here the CDR3 reads CASSLKGVNTEAFF. CDR3 DNA: TGTGCCAGCAGCTTAAAGGGAGTGAACACTGAAGCTTTCTTT. Using reference TRBV5-4 and TRBJ1-1 for the parts outside the CDR3, the full variable domain is ETGVTQSPTHLIKTRGQQVTLRCSSQSGHNTVSWYQQALGQGPQFIFQYYREEENGRGNFPPRFSGLQFPNYSSELNVNALELDDSALYLCASSLKGVNTEAFFGQGTRLTVV.

The J gene is TRBJ1-2, the V gene TRBV7-9; the match to TRBD1 covers 8 bases. Germline trimming cut 5 bases from V and 8 bases from J; bases unmatched to any gene: 10. Germline V lookup: CDR1 SEHNR, CDR2 FQNEAQ (reference sequence). The CDR3 contains 14 residues. The CDR3 here is CASSNHAGGRGYTF. The CDR3 coding sequence is TGTGCCAGCAGCAACCACGCAGGGGGCCGGGGCTACACCTTC.

The chain is built from TRBV5-1 and TRBJ2-3; 9 bases map to TRBD2. Germline values: CDR1 SGHRS, CDR2 YFSETQ. CDR3 length equals 14 residues. Losses at the gene ends were 4 bases for V and 3 bases for J; bases not matched to a gene: 3. In nucleotides, the CDR3 is TGCGCCAGCAGCGGTGGACTAGCGACAGATACGCAGTATTTT. Translation gives CASSGGLATDTQYF. Variable domain in full (rest from reference TRBV5-1 and TRBJ2-3): KAGVTQTPRYLIKTRGQQVTLSCSPISGHRSVSWYQQTPGQGLQFLFEYFSETQRNKGNFPGRFSGRQFSNSRSEMNVSTLELGDSALYLCASSGGLATDTQYFGPGTRLTVL.

The V call is TRBV11-3, the J call TRBJ2-2, with 9 bases aligning to TRBD2. V lost 1 base and J lost 2; bases outside the gene matches: 2. This CDR3 has 16 amino acids. Germline values: CDR1 SGHNT, CDR2 YENEEA. In DNA, the CDR3 is TGTGCCAGCAGCTTAGCTAGCGGGGTAAACACCGGGGAGCTGTTTTTT. This encodes CASSLASGVNTGELFF.

This clone appeared once. The chain couples TRBV28 to TRBJ2-5, with TRBD2 identical over 12 bases. The DNA end favors TRBJ2-7, so the J call may be wrong. CDR1 and CDR2 from the germline V gene are MDHEN and SYDVKM. The CDR3 consists of 15 residues. The CDR3 reads CASSDRTSGVYEQYF. The DNA of the CDR3 is TGTGCCAGCAGTGACCGGACTAGCGGGGTGTACGAGCAGTACTTC.

This clone was observed a handful of times. The chain links TRBV6-1 to TRBJ2-7, with 9 positions matching TRBD2. J lost 6 bases, V lost 8 bases, and 8 bases had no gene match. Germline values: CDR1 MNHNS, CDR2 SASEGT. The length of the CDR3 is 13 residues. CDR3 in amino acids: CASRYSGRGEQYF. CDR3 DNA: TGTGCCAGCCGGTATAGCGGGAGAGGCGAGCAGTACTTC.

This chain links TRBV4-1 with TRBJ1-5, with D hard to call. This CDR3 is built from 15 residues. Germline CDR1 reads MGHRA; CDR2 reads YSYEKL. The V and J ends lost 3 bases and 0 bases respectively, with 9 bases between them. CDR3: CASSHTDFSNQPQHF. CDR3 nucleotide sequence: TGCGCCAGCAGCCATACAGATTTTAGCAATCAGCCCCAGCATTTT.

The V gene is TRBV19, the J gene TRBJ1-5; D uncertain. Germline-derived CDR1 and CDR2 are LNHDA and SQIVND (reference sequence). Trimming stripped 8 bases from V and 6 bases from J, with 11 bases between. The CDR3 covers 12 residues. CDR3 in DNA: TGTGCCAGTTCGAGCAGCGGTCAGCCCCAGCATTTT. Its protein is CASSSSGQPQHF.

CDR3 amino acids: CATKPDISYEQYF. The CDR3 DNA sequence: TGTGCCACCAAACCGGACATCTCCTACGAGCAGTACTTC. The J gene is TRBJ2-7, the V gene TRBV6-5, with D possibly TRBD1 on 5 matching bases. Germline V gene sequence: CDR1 MNHEY, CDR2 SVGAGI. The ends were cut back, 10 bases at V and 0 bases at J, with 13 bases in the middle. The CDR3 has 13 amino acids.

V and J are TRBV5-1 and TRBJ2-1, with D possibly being TRBD2 (5 bases). Trimming shortened V by 9 bases and J by 0 bases, and 13 bases separated the two germline ends. The length of the CDR3 is 14 residues. From germline, CDR1 is SGHRS and CDR2 YFSETQ. This CDR3 reads CATQADSSYNEQFF. CDR3 bases: TGCGCCACCCAAGCGGATAGCTCCTACAATGAGCAGTTCTTC.

The J gene is TRBJ2-1, the V gene TRBV6-5, with 8 positions matching TRBD2. The CDR3 is 13 amino acids. Germline-derived CDR1 and CDR2 are MNHEY and SVGAGI. The trim removed 7 bases at V and 8 bases at J, leaving 7 bases unmatched. The CDR3 DNA follows: TGTGCCAGCAAAAGAACTAGCGGCGATGAGCAGTTCTTC. Its protein product is CASKRTSGDEQFF.